This is a list of T cell receptor beta chains from one sample in a study of T-cell memory formation after mild COVID-19. Each CDR3 protein is one row after TCRdb ran MiXCR on the 5' RACE reads. Found here are over 150,000 distinct CDR3 sequences, around a sixth of them singletons; the top ten hold about 4%. The sample comprised PBMCs or a T cell subset sorted from them (not recorded which). These receptors were taken from a man aged 18-30 years who had mild COVID-19 (a few samples of this study predate the infection). Cell type and time point are not known. The CDR3 runs from the conserved cysteine through the conserved F or W. Each record gives: J gene, D gene, V gene, clone size, CDR3 DNA, CDR3 protein. A D gene is named only where the DNA matches it firmly. Only part of the rows carry a size: once, few, many, or a class if the clone is expanded.

J: TRBJ2-1
D: TRBD1
V: TRBV6-5
size: few
DNA: TGTGCCAGCAGTTACTCGATTTTTTCGTTGACAGGGGGGAATGAGCAGTTCTTC
CDR3: CASSYSIFSLTGGNEQFF

J: TRBJ1-5
D: .
V: TRBV2
size: .
DNA: TGTGCCAGCAGTGGAGGTAATCAGCCCCAGCATTTT
CDR3: CASSGGNQPQHF

J: TRBJ1-2
D: .
V: TRBV6-1
size: .
DNA: TGTGCCAGCAGCCTAAGGGGGGGATTCAACTATGGCTACACCTTC
CDR3: CASSLRGGFNYGYTF

J: TRBJ2-2
D: .
V: TRBV29-1
size: .
DNA: TGCAGCGTTGTGGGCAGCCGGACCGGGGAGCTGTTTTTT
CDR3: CSVVGSRTGELFF

J: TRBJ2-7
D: .
V: TRBV29-1
size: .
DNA: TGCAGCGTTATCGGGATTACCTACGAGCAGTACTTC
CDR3: CSVIGITYEQYF

J: TRBJ2-3
D: .
V: TRBV18
size: .
DNA: TGTGCCAGCTCATCAGGCGAAGATACGCAGTATTTT
CDR3: CASSSGEDTQYF

J: TRBJ2-3
D: .
V: TRBV3-1
size: few
DNA: TGTGCCAGCAGCCAAGGAGCAGCAGGGGATACGCAGTATTTT
CDR3: CASSQGAAGDTQYF

J: TRBJ2-3
D: .
V: TRBV7-2
size: once
DNA: TGTGCCAGCAGCCCGGGGGCCTTCAGCACAGATACGCAGTATTTT
CDR3: CASSPGAFSTDTQYF

J: TRBJ1-2
D: .
V: TRBV6-2/TRBV6-3
size: .
DNA: TGTGCCAGCAGTTACCCCAACGGGAGCTATAACTATGGCTACACCTTC
CDR3: CASSYPNGSYNYGYTF

J: TRBJ2-5
D: .
V: TRBV12-3/TRBV12-4
size: few
DNA: TGTGCCAGCAGTGGGACGGAGGGAGGAACCCAGTACTTC
CDR3: CASSGTEGGTQYF

J: TRBJ1-1
D: .
V: TRBV2
size: many
DNA: TGTGCCAGCAGTGGGCCAGGGCGAACTGAAGCTTTCTTT
CDR3: CASSGPGRTEAFF

J: TRBJ1-6
D: TRBD1
V: TRBV7-2
size: few
DNA: TGTGCCAGCAGACCCGGGACAGGGGATGTACCCCTCCACTTT
CDR3: CASRPGTGDVPLHF

J: TRBJ2-7
D: TRBD1
V: TRBV5-1
size: .
DNA: TGCGCCAGCAGCTTACGACAGGGGGCCTACGAGCAGTACTTC
CDR3: CASSLRQGAYEQYF